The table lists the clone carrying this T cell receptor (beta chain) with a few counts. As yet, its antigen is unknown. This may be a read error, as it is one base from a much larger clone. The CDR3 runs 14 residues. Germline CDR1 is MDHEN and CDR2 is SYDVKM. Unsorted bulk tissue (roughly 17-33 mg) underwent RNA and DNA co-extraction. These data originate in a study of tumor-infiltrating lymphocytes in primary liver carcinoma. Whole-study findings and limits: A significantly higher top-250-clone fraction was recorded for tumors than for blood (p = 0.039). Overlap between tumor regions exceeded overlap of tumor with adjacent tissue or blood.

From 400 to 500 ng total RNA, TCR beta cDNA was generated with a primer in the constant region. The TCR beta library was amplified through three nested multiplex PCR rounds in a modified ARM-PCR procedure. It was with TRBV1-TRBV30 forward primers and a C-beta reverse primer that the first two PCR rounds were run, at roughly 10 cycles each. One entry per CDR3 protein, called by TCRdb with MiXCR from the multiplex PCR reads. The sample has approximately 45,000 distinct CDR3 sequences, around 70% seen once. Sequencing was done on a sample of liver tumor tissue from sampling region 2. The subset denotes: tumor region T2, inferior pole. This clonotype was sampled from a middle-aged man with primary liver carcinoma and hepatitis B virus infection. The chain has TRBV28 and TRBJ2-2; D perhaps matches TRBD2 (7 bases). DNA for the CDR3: TGTGCCAGCAGTTTTGGGGGGGACACCGCGGAGCTGTTTTTT. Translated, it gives CASSFGGDTAELFF.